Given below is one TCR beta chain in context. From the RT-PCR reads, TCRdb called clonotypes with MiXCR, one entry per CDR3 protein. The sample comprises approximately 410,000 distinct CDR3 sequences, approximately 16% of which are singletons, and just over 7% rests with the top ten. The sample originates from a study of patients and donors after allogeneic stem cell transplantation. Germline assignment: CDR1 SGHAT and CDR2 FQNNGV. Trimming removed 3 bases at V and 1 base at J, with 8 bases between. CDR3 length: 14 amino acids. This chain connects TRBV11-2 to TRBJ2-3; a possible D gene is TRBD2 (5 bases). Sequencing was carried out using blood, either unsorted or a sorted T cell fraction (not recorded which). This sequence was found in a human donor who was either an allogeneic HSCT recipient or a stem cell or donor lymphocyte infusion donor (not recorded which). It is not recorded whose cells these are; they may come from a transplant donor. CDR3 protein: CASSFTRGTDTQYF. CDR3 DNA: TGTGCCAGCAGCTTCACGAGGGGCACAGATACGCAGTATTTT.